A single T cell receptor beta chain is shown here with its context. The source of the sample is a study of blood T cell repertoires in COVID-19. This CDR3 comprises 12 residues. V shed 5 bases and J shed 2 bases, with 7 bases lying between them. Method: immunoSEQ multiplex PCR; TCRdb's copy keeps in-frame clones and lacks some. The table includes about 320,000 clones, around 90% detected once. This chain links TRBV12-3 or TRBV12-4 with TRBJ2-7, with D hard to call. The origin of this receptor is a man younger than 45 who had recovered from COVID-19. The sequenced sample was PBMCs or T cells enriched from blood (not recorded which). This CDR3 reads CASSPHPYEQYF. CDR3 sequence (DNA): TGTGCCAGCAGTCCCCATCCCTACGAGCAGTACTTC.